This T cell receptor beta chain was recovered during a study of human T cells and chemical hapten exposure. Findings and caveats of the study: DPC sensitization produced no change in TCRs with frequency above 1 in 1000.

With respect to this clonotype: Its antigen is unidentified.

TCRdb ran MiXCR on the RACE reads and lists one entry per CDR3 protein. The table records more than 90,000 distinct CDR3 sequences, about an eighth of them present only once. Time point given: patch test 2, 6 weeks after DPC sensitization. Treatment: therapeutic diphenylcyclopropenone sensitization with weekly scalp DPC. Per germline, CDR1 SQVTM and CDR2 ANQGSEA. This CDR3 is 16 amino acids long. V shed 0 bases, J shed 1 base, and the junction held 9 bases outside the gene matches. The receptor was derived from a middle-aged woman with alopecia areata. Some clones in this sample may be carry-over from other donors' samples. V usage is TRBV29-1 and J usage is TRBJ2-7; 7 bases match TRBD2. The sequences come from whole blood, collected in connection with sensitization to the hapten diphenylcyclopropenone (DPC). The CDR3 DNA reads as TGCAGCGTTGAAGATCCTCGGTCTAGCGGTTCCTACGAGCAGTACTTC. This sequence encodes CSVEDPRSSGSYEQYF.